This entry lists 27 T cell receptor beta chains sequenced from one sample in a study of shared clonotypes between healthy human individuals. Clones were sequenced by immunoSEQ multiplex PCR, and TCRdb holds only the in-frame ones, with some missing. This table holds some 2,500,000 clones, roughly 93% found once. Sequencing used naive CD4+ T cells from PBMCs. The subset here: CD45RA+ positively selected. These receptor sequences come from a man between 18 and 35 years old in good health. Some clones in this sample may be carry-over from other donors' samples.

V gene TRBV30 combines with J gene TRBJ2-1; 12 bases map to TRBD2. This CDR3 has 15 amino acids. The V gene's germline CDR1 is GTSNPN and CDR2 SVGIG (reference sequence). Unmatched junction bases numbered 4, after V lost 0 bases and J lost 7 bases. Written as DNA, the CDR3 is TGTGCCTGGAGTGTTAGACTAGCGGGAGAAAATGAGCAGTTCTTC. It specifies CAWSVRLAGENEQFF. The variable domain in full, completed from reference TRBV30 and TRBJ2-1, reads SQTIHQWPATLVQPVGSPLSLECTVEGTSNPNLYWYRQAAGRGLQLLFYSVGIGQISSEVPQNLSASRPQDRQFILSSKKLLLSDSGFYLCAWSVRLAGENEQFFGPGTRLTVL.

This sequence joins TRBV2 and TRBJ2-1; D is possibly TRBD2 (5 bases). Per germline, CDR1 SNHLY and CDR2 FYNNEI. The V and J ends lost 0 bases and 14 bases respectively, with 14 bases between them. The CDR3 consists of 13 residues. The CDR3 region has the DNA TGTGCCAGCAGTGAAGCGGCAACCCAGGAGGAGTTCTTC. Translated: CASSEAATQEEFF.

The chain employs TRBV7-8 and TRBJ2-7; 8 nucleotides agree with TRBD2. Germline CDR1 SGHVS, CDR2 FQNEAQ. Trimming at V came to 5 bases and at J to 2 bases, leaving 5 bases not matched to a gene. The CDR3 totals 14 residues. Written as DNA, the CDR3 is TGTGCCAGCAGCCGGGCGGGAGGTACCTACGAGCAGTACTTC. This translates into CASSRAGGTYEQYF.

This clone was observed a single time. The rearrangement uses TRBV5-1 and TRBJ2-1; D unclear. The CDR3 runs 12 residues. The V gene's germline CDR1 is SGHRS and CDR2 YFSETQ. The V end lost 1 base, the J end lost 8 bases, and 7 bases lay between the germline ends. The CDR3 reads CASSLTGYEQFF. Here the CDR3 DNA reads TGCGCCAGCAGCTTGACGGGCTATGAGCAGTTCTTC.

This chain joins TRBV6-1 and TRBJ1-5; D is undetermined. The germline V and J ends were trimmed by 2 bases and 6 bases, with 11 bases remaining between them. CDR3 length: 14 residues. The V gene's germline CDR1 is MNHNS and CDR2 SASEGT. The CDR3 spells CASSEYLSRQPQHF. The DNA for the CDR3 is TGTGCCAGCAGTGAATACCTTTCCCGTCAGCCCCAGCATTTT.

Remarks on this clone: The sample contains more than one DNA sequence encoding this CDR3. The rearrangement links TRBV7-3 to TRBJ2-1, with D tentatively TRBD2 (5 bases). Germline V gene lookup returns CDR1 SGHTA and CDR2 FQGTGA. V was shortened by 1 base and J by 2 bases, with 9 bases between the two germline ends. This CDR3 region has 15 residues. The CDR3 DNA reads TGTGCCAGCAGCTTAATCAGCGGAACCTACAATGAGCAGTTCTTC. It codes for CASSLISGTYNEQFF.

The V call is TRBV6-5, the J call TRBJ1-6; a weak D match, TRBD1 (6 bases). The CDR3 length is 14 residues. V lost 10 bases and J lost 7, with 17 bases in between. Per the germline V gene, CDR1 is MNHEY and CDR2 is SVGAGI. The chain's CDR3 is CATRKGGRNSPLHF. In DNA, the CDR3 is TGTGCCACCCGTAAGGGGGGAAGGAATTCACCCCTCCACTTT.

The J gene is TRBJ2-1, the V gene TRBV18, with 9 bases identical to TRBD2. Losses at the gene ends were 3 bases for V and 5 bases for J; bases not matched to a gene: 5. The CDR3 contains 15 residues. Germline loops: CDR1 KGHSH, CDR2 LQKENI. The CDR3 here is CASSPGASGNNEQFF. The CDR3 DNA follows: TGTGCCAGCTCACCCGGGGCTAGCGGGAACAATGAGCAGTTCTTC. The whole variable domain, filled in from reference TRBV18 and TRBJ2-1, reads NAGVMQNPRHLVRRRGQEARLRCSPMKGHSHVYWYRQLPEEGLKFMVYLQKENIIDESGMPKERFSAEFPKEGPSILRIQQVVRGDSAAYFCASSPGASGNNEQFFGPGTRLTVL.

The rearrangement uses TRBV7-9 and TRBJ1-1; TRBD1 might be the D (5 bases). This CDR3 is built from 16 residues. V shed 6 bases and J shed 3 bases, with 20 bases lying between them. The germline CDR1 and CDR2 sequences are SEHNR and FQNEAQ (reference sequence). As DNA, the CDR3 is TGTGCCAGCAGATCAGCGGATGGGGCACCTTACACTGAAGCTTTCTTT. This encodes CASRSADGAPYTEAFF.

V is TRBV10-3 and J is TRBJ2-2; TRBD2 matches at 13 bases. The CDR3 extends over 15 amino acids. From germline, CDR1 is ENHRY and CDR2 SYGVKD. The trim removed 5 bases at V and 5 bases at J, leaving 2 bases unmatched. This chain's CDR3 is CAISQLAGGTGELFF. DNA of the CDR3: TGTGCCATCAGTCAACTAGCGGGAGGGACCGGGGAGCTGTTTTTT.

The chain is built from TRBV2 and TRBJ1-5, with D unclear. Trimming stripped 10 bases from V and 6 bases from J, with 16 bases between. Germline lookup yields CDR1 SNHLY and CDR2 FYNNEI. This CDR3 is built from 13 residues. For the CDR3, the DNA is TGTGCCACCAGAATGGGTTTTATTCAGCCCCAGCATTTT. Protein sequence: CATRMGFIQPQHF.

This clone came up once. Other nucleotide sequences from this sample produce the same CDR3. The chain uses TRBV5-1 and TRBJ2-3; the match to TRBD2 covers 14 bases. The CDR3 length is 15 residues. J gave up 4 bases and V 3 bases, and 1 base lay outside the gene matches. The germline CDR1 and CDR2 sequences are SGHRS and YFSETQ. The CDR3 loop reads CASSWGLAGADTQYF. DNA of the CDR3: TGCGCCAGCAGCTGGGGACTAGCGGGGGCAGATACGCAGTATTTT.

The genes are TRBV28 and TRBJ1-2; 8 positions agree with TRBD1. This CDR3 comprises 14 residues. Germline CDR1 MDHEN, CDR2 SYDVKM. The ends lost 6 bases at V and 2 bases at J; junction bases unmatched: 5. As DNA, the CDR3 is TGTGCCAGCAGGTCAGGGGGCATAAACTATGGCTACACCTTC. Its protein product is CASRSGGINYGYTF.

The DNA for the CDR3 is TGTGCCAGCAGGATAGGGGTCGTAGAGACCCAGTACTTC. Its protein product is CASRIGVVETQYF. This chain connects TRBV13 to TRBJ2-5; possibly TRBD1 for D (5 bases). The CDR3 extends over 13 amino acids. V shed 6 bases and J shed 4 bases, with 12 bases lying between them. The germline V gene has CDR1 PRHDT and CDR2 FYEKMQ (reference sequence). The variable domain in full, with the rest retrieved from reference TRBV13 and TRBJ2-5, is AAGVIQSPRHLIKEKRETATLKCYPIPRHDTVYWYQQGPGQDPQFLISFYEKMQSDKGSIPDRFSAQQFSDYHSELNMSSLELGDSALYFCASRIGVVETQYFGPGTRLLVL.

This chain joins TRBV4-2 and TRBJ1-3, with D uncertain. Trimming stripped 1 base from V and 4 bases from J, with 8 bases between. CDR1 is LGHNA, CDR2 YNFKEQ, per germline. CDR3 length: 14 residues. This chain's CDR3 is CASSQGALGNTIYF. The CDR3 DNA sequence: TGTGCCAGCAGCCAAGGTGCCCTAGGAAACACCATATATTTT.

This clone is a singleton in its sample. The chain combines TRBV19 with TRBJ2-7, with 10 bases lining up with TRBD2. The CDR3 has 15 residues. Germline-derived CDR1 and CDR2 are LNHDA and SQIVND (reference sequence). V shed 5 bases, J shed 3 bases, and the junction held 7 bases outside the gene matches. This chain's CDR3 is CASSEGSSGSYEQYF. In DNA form, the CDR3 reads TGTGCCAGTAGTGAGGGGTCTAGCGGGAGCTACGAGCAGTACTTC.

V is TRBV30 and J is TRBJ2-7; possible D gene TRBD2, 5 bases. CDR1 is GTSNPN and CDR2 is SVGIG in the germline V gene (reference sequence). Trimming left V 3 bases short and J 2 bases short, with 20 bases between. This CDR3 contains 16 residues. The CDR3 DNA is TGTGCCTGGAGGGCGGAGAGGGCCCCATCCCCCTACGAGCAGTACTTC. This encodes CAWRAERAPSPYEQYF.

This clone came up once. The CDR3 sequence is CASSFPSYTEAFF. CDR3 in DNA: TGTGCCAGCAGCTTCCCCAGCTACACTGAAGCTTTCTTT. The rearrangement joins TRBV5-6 to TRBJ1-1; D ambiguous. Per the germline V gene, CDR1 is SGHDT and CDR2 is YYEEEE. Trimming cost V 2 bases and J 3 bases, with 8 bases left between them. The CDR3 is 13 amino acids.

Only one count was recorded for this clone. This chain joins TRBV2 and TRBJ2-3, with unresolved D. Trimming removed 7 bases from V and 0 bases from J, with 8 bases in between. The CDR3 has 13 residues. The V gene's germline CDR1 is SNHLY and CDR2 FYNNEI. CDR3 sequence reads: CASKASSTDTQYF. The CDR3, as DNA: TGTGCCAGCAAGGCGTCTAGCACAGATACGCAGTATTTT.

In this sample, this clone turned up once. J is TRBJ2-1 and V is TRBV7-7; no reliable D call. Germline loops: CDR1 SSHAT, CDR2 FNYEAQ (reference sequence). The CDR3 has 15 residues. Deletions cut 5 bases from V and 0 bases from J, with 11 bases between. In DNA form, the CDR3 reads TGTGCCAGCAGCCCCTGGCGCGGCTCCTACAATGAGCAGTTCTTC. The encoded protein is CASSPWRGSYNEQFF.

On this clone itself: Other DNA sequences in this specimen translate into the identical CDR3. V gene TRBV5-1 combines with J gene TRBJ2-1, with no clear D. V was cut by 0 bases and J by 1 base, with 5 bases left in between. CDR3 length: 14 amino acids. Germline CDR1 reads SGHRS; CDR2 reads YFSETQ. The CDR3 DNA follows: TGCGCCAGCAGCTTGGCGGCTTCCTACAATGAGCAGTTCTTC. Its protein product is CASSLAASYNEQFF.

Of note for this clone: A read error may account for a junction end that differs from germline. This chain connects TRBV4-1 to TRBJ1-4; TRBD1 matches at 7 bases. The germline V gene has CDR1 MGHRA and CDR2 YSYEKL. There are 14 residues in the CDR3. CDR3 in DNA: TGCGCCAACAGCCAAACCGGGACAGTCGACAAACTGTTTTTT. Residues: CANSQTGTVDKLFF.

The chain recombines TRBV6-1 with TRBJ2-3; unclear D gene. CDR1 and CDR2 (germline): MNHNS, SASEGT. Trimming took 7 bases from V and 5 from J, leaving 19 bases between them. The CDR3 extends over 15 amino acids. This chain's CDR3 is CASIELPRFLDTQYF. The CDR3 bases are TGTGCCAGCATCGAACTCCCCCGATTCTTAGATACGCAGTATTTT.

The chain is built from TRBV9 and TRBJ1-1, with no clear D. Trimming stripped 5 bases from V and 0 bases from J, with 5 bases between. The length of the CDR3 is 12 residues. Looked up from germline, CDR1 is SGDLS and CDR2 is YYNGEE. As DNA, the CDR3 is TGTGCCAGCAGTAGGCTGAACACTGAAGCTTTCTTT. Encoded protein: CASSRLNTEAFF.

About this clone: Other DNA sequences in this sample translate to the same CDR3. V is TRBV5-4 and J is TRBJ2-5; tentatively, D is TRBD1 or TRBD2 (6 bases each). Germline values: CDR1 SGHNT, CDR2 YYREEE (reference sequence). V gave up 4 bases and J gave up 4 bases, with 11 bases separating them. The CDR3 consists of 13 residues. The CDR3 region has the DNA TGTGCCAGCAGCCTGGGGGGCGGAGAGACCCAGTACTTC. Its protein product is CASSLGGGETQYF.

The rearrangement links TRBV18 to TRBJ2-1, with TRBD2 identical over 7 bases. Germline values: CDR1 KGHSH, CDR2 LQKENI. CDR3 length: 16 amino acids. V dropped 5 bases and J dropped 5; count of bases not matched to a gene: 12. CDR3 sequence: CASSESRSLADNEQFF. CDR3 in DNA: TGTGCCAGCTCAGAATCTCGGAGTCTAGCGGACAATGAGCAGTTCTTC.

This chain uses TRBV15 with TRBJ1-1; D gene uncertain. The V gene lost 0 bases and the J gene lost 5 bases, with 7 bases spanning the gap. The CDR3 contains 13 residues. Germline V gene sequence: CDR1 LNHNV, CDR2 YYDKDF (reference sequence). This CDR3 reads CATSRDQETEAFF. Written as DNA, the CDR3 is TGTGCCACCAGCAGAGATCAGGAGACTGAAGCTTTCTTT. The whole variable domain, filled in from reference TRBV15 and TRBJ1-1, reads DAMVIQNPRYQVTQFGKPVTLSCSQTLNHNVMYWYQQKSSQAPKLLFHYYDKDFNNEADTPDNFQSRRPNTSFCFLDIRSPGLGDTAMYLCATSRDQETEAFFGQGTRLTVV.